This T cell receptor beta chain was sequenced during a study of T and B cells in COVID-19 patients. For the study at large: COVID-19 patients gave peripheral blood either during active infection or after recovery.

This clonotype was observed a handful of times. Trimming pared 10 bases from V and 9 bases from J, leaving 16 bases between. The CDR3 has 13 residues. Germline CDR1 is ENHRY and CDR2 is SYGVKD. BIOMED2 TRB-A/B primer pools were used in multiplex TRB PCR. TCRdb reanalysed the multiplex PCR reads using MiXCR and keeps one entry per CDR3 protein. The sample carries fewer than 9,500 distinct CDR3 sequences, around 33% recorded once. Blood genomic DNA input for TRB amplification was roughly 250-550 ng. The sequencing sample was made of blood. The rearrangement links TRBV10-3 to TRBJ1-6; D unresolved. The TCR originated in a human donor who had recovered from COVID-19. CDR3 coding DNA: TGTGCCACCGCGAGTGGATACGGTTCACCCCTCCACTTT. It encodes CATASGYGSPLHF.